The sequence of this T cell receptor (beta chain) was determined in a study of CD8+ T cells in alopecia areata. Whole-study context: At a dose of 5 to 10 mg twice daily, oral tofacitinib was given to treated patients.

Sequencing templates came from extracted RNA that was reverse transcribed into cDNA. The assay was immunoSEQ multiplex PCR, and TCRdb's table has in-frame clones only and misses some. The sample records 150,000 to 200,000 clones, approximately 65% being singletons. The V and J ends lost 3 bases and 7 bases respectively, with 15 bases between them. Germline CDR1 and CDR2: SGHDN and FVKESK. The CDR3 covers 14 residues. The sequence was obtained from a human donor with alopecia areata. The starting material was CD8+ T cells sorted from blood, obtained at week 0. The chain recombines TRBV14 with TRBJ2-5, with D perhaps given as TRBD1 or TRBD2 (5 bases each). This CDR3 reads CASSHRDAMRTQYF. CDR3 DNA: TGTGCCAGCAGCCACCGGGACGCCATGAGGACCCAGTACTTC.